The 23 T cell receptor beta chains reported below all come from one sample, sequenced in a study of control samples from healthy donors and cancer patients. Some clones are missing from TCRdb's copy, which holds only in-frame ones; the method was immunoSEQ multiplex PCR. The sample contains approximately 81,000 clones, about 94% of which appear only once. The material sequenced was blood. The source is a woman between 18 and 29 years old in good health.

This chain uses TRBV7-3 with TRBJ2-6; D is uncertain. V shed 3 bases and J shed 0 bases, with 9 bases lying between them. The CDR3 length is 16 residues. CDR1 is SGHTA, CDR2 FQGTGA, per germline. CDR3 protein: CASSLEDLSGANVLTF. The CDR3 nucleotides read TGTGCCAGCAGCTTGGAAGACCTCTCTGGGGCCAACGTCCTGACTTTC.

The chain is built from TRBV5-1 and TRBJ2-1, with a possible D match to TRBD2 (6 bases). This CDR3 contains 16 residues. Germline V gives CDR1 SGHRS, CDR2 YFSETQ. Trimming removed 0 bases from V and 6 bases from J, with 16 bases in between. The DNA of the CDR3 is TGCGCCAGCAGCTTGGCTGGGACTTCCAACCCCAATGAGCAGTTCTTC. Its translation is CASSLAGTSNPNEQFF.

The gene calls are TRBV9 and TRBJ2-1; the D gene is possibly TRBD1 (5 bases). The CDR3 runs to 14 residues. CDR1 is SGDLS, CDR2 YYNGEE, per germline. The V and J ends lost 3 bases and 9 bases respectively, with 16 bases between them. This CDR3 reads CASSATTVTGEQFF. In DNA form, the CDR3 reads TGTGCCAGCAGCGCAACGACAGTTACGGGTGAGCAGTTCTTC.

The V and J genes are TRBV18 and TRBJ1-1, with 7 bases fitting TRBD1. The J segment lost 0 bases and the V segment lost 4 bases, leaving 5 bases of the junction unmatched. The CDR3 contains 15 residues. Germline values: CDR1 KGHSH, CDR2 LQKENI. CDR3 coding DNA: TGTGCCAGCTCACTGACAGGGCCCATGAACACTGAAGCTTTCTTT. Residues: CASSLTGPMNTEAFF.

The chain employs TRBV6-1 and TRBJ1-2, with D unclear. The V gene lost 2 bases and the J gene lost 14 bases, with 27 bases spanning the gap. Germline assignment: CDR1 MNHNS and CDR2 SASEGT. There are 16 residues in the CDR3. CDR3 protein: CASSEPSSVRTVSGTF. For the CDR3, the DNA is TGTGCCAGCAGTGAACCCTCCTCCGTCCGGACTGTATCGGGGACCTTC.

This chain uses TRBV30 with TRBJ1-1; no clear D gene. Germline lookup yields CDR1 GTSNPN and CDR2 SVGIG (reference sequence). V dropped 2 bases and J dropped 5 bases, with 15 bases sitting between them. The CDR3 covers 14 residues. CDR3 residues: CAWSPVAGETEAFF. The CDR3 bases are TGTGCCTGGAGTCCGGTGGCCGGGGAAACTGAAGCTTTCTTT.

The V gene is TRBV7-3, the J gene TRBJ2-1; D unclear. The CDR3 consists of 13 residues. V shed 3 bases and J shed 9 bases, with 12 bases lying between them. Germline assignment: CDR1 SGHTA and CDR2 FQGTGA. The CDR3 reads CASSLNGGREQFF. For the CDR3, the DNA is TGTGCCAGCAGCTTGAATGGCGGACGTGAGCAGTTCTTC.

V gene TRBV5-1 combines with J gene TRBJ1-4; TRBD1 matches 8 bases. V lost 0 bases to trimming and J lost 8 bases; unmatched junction nucleotides: 6. Germline V gives CDR1 SGHRS, CDR2 YFSETQ. CDR3 length: 15 amino acids. DNA of the CDR3: TGCGCCAGCAGCTTGGAAGGACAGGGTCGGGAAAAACTGTTTTTT. Residues: CASSLEGQGREKLFF.

CDR3 nucleotides: TGCGCCAGCAGCTTCGGGACTAGCGGGAGGGGTGAGACCCAGTACTTC. Translated, it gives CASSFGTSGRGETQYF. The V and J genes are TRBV5-1 and TRBJ2-5, with TRBD2 identical over 16 bases. CDR1 SGHRS and CDR2 YFSETQ come from the germline V gene. This CDR3 region has 16 residues. Trimming removed 2 bases from V and 5 bases from J; junction bases left unmatched: 3.

The genes are TRBV7-2 and TRBJ2-3; D not resolved. The germline V and J ends were trimmed by 5 bases and 0 bases, with 6 bases remaining between them. The germline CDR1 and CDR2 sequences are SGHTA and FQGNSA. The CDR3 is 13 residues long. CDR3 bases: TGTGCCAGCAGCCTTGATAGCACAGATACGCAGTATTTT. As protein: CASSLDSTDTQYF. Full variable domain (missing parts from reference TRBV7-2 and TRBJ2-3): GAGVSQSPSNKVTEKGKDVELRCDPISGHTALYWYRQSLGQGLEFLIYFQGNSAPDKSGLPSDRFSAERTGGSVSTLTIQRTQQEDSAVYLCASSLDSTDTQYFGPGTRLTVL.

This clone appeared once. This sequence joins TRBV28 and TRBJ2-1; tentatively, D is TRBD2 (7 bases). The germline CDR1 and CDR2 sequences are MDHEN and SYDVKM. V was clipped by 2 bases and J by 1 base, with 15 bases between them. The CDR3 contains 17 residues. The CDR3 is CASSLHRGRGSYNEQFF. The CDR3 DNA sequence: TGTGCCAGCAGTTTACATCGGGGGCGGGGGTCCTACAATGAGCAGTTCTTC.

The rearrangement joins TRBV12-5 to TRBJ2-3, with D perhaps given as TRBD1 or TRBD2 (5 bases each). CDR3 length: 14 amino acids. Trimming took 8 bases from V and 0 from J, leaving 12 bases between them. The V gene's germline CDR1 is LGHNT and CDR2 FRNRAP. In DNA, the CDR3 is TGTGCTAGTTCTAGAGGGGAGAGCACAGATACGCAGTATTTT. Its protein product is CASSRGESTDTQYF.

The chain uses TRBV9 and TRBJ2-5; perhaps TRBD2 as D (6 bases). The CDR3 runs to 13 residues. Germline V lookup: CDR1 SGDLS, CDR2 YYNGEE. The V end was cut by 7 bases, the J end by 1 base, with 11 bases between. DNA for the CDR3: TGTGCCAGCGCTTTCGGGAGCCAAGAGACCCAGTACTTC. Encoded protein: CASAFGSQETQYF.

The V and J genes are TRBV29-1 and TRBJ2-1; D is unclear. Per germline, CDR1 SQVTM and CDR2 ANQGSEA. Trimming removed 7 bases at V and 9 bases at J, with 19 bases between. The CDR3 length is 13 residues. The CDR3 region has the DNA TGCAGCGCGACCGTATCTATACTTGGTGAGCAGTTCTTC. Amino acids: CSATVSILGEQFF.

This clone appeared a few times. The gene calls are TRBV10-3 and TRBJ2-7; perhaps D is TRBD1 or TRBD2 (5 bases each). This CDR3 has 15 amino acids. Between the trimmed V and J ends, which lost 3 bases and 0 bases, there was a span of 12 bases. Per germline, CDR1 ENHRY and CDR2 SYGVKD. CDR3 nucleotides: TGTGCCATCAGTGAATCCTTTGGGGGCTCCTACGAGCAGTACTTC. Translation gives CAISESFGGSYEQYF.

This chain connects TRBV9 to TRBJ2-5; the D call may be TRBD1 or TRBD2 (6 bases each). With 0 bases removed from V and 5 bases from J, the gap between germline ends came to 11 bases. Germline V CDR1 and CDR2: SGDLS, YYNGEE. This CDR3 comprises 14 residues. In DNA form, the CDR3 reads TGTGCCAGCAGCGTAGCAGGAGGGGGGGAGACCCAGTACTTC. Protein product: CASSVAGGGETQYF.

V and J are TRBV7-8 and TRBJ1-5; D is undetermined. The CDR3 covers 14 residues. Trimming cost V 3 bases and J 0 bases, with 6 bases left between them. CDR1 SGHVS and CDR2 FQNEAQ come from the germline V gene. In DNA form, the CDR3 reads TGTGCCAGCAGCTTTTTACCTAGCAATCAGCCCCAGCATTTT. Encoded protein: CASSFLPSNQPQHF.

CDR3 residues: CASTRFPTDTQYF. Here the CDR3 DNA reads TGTGCCAGCACCCGCTTCCCCACAGATACGCAGTATTTT. V gene TRBV12-3 or TRBV12-4 combines with J gene TRBJ2-3; D is ambiguous. The CDR3 has 13 amino acids. The V gene lost 7 bases and the J gene lost 2 bases, with 10 bases spanning the gap.

The V gene is TRBV12-3 or TRBV12-4, the J gene TRBJ2-1; D gene ambiguous. The CDR3 sequence is 11 residues long. Trimming took 5 bases from V and 3 from J, leaving 2 bases between them. The CDR3 DNA reads TGTGCCAGCAGTAACTACAATGAGCAGTTCTTC. Translated: CASSNYNEQFF.

This rearrangement joins TRBV7-9 to TRBJ1-4; D gene unclear. CDR3 size: 14 residues. V was pared by 1 base and J by 7 bases, with 10 bases between. Germline CDR1 is SEHNR and CDR2 is FQNEAQ (reference sequence). The CDR3, as DNA: TGTGCCAGCAGCTTAGATATCGTGCCTGAAAAACTGTTTTTT. It yields the protein CASSLDIVPEKLFF.

This sequence joins TRBV27 and TRBJ1-1; maybe TRBD1 (5 bases). The CDR3 length is 17 residues. Germline loops: CDR1 MNHEY, CDR2 SMNVEV (reference sequence). Trimming removed 6 bases from V and 0 bases from J, with 20 bases in between. This CDR3 is CASRLATGGGLNTEAFF. The CDR3 DNA reads TGTGCCAGCAGGCTGGCGACGGGGGGGGGACTGAACACTGAAGCTTTCTTT.

The rearrangement uses TRBV11-2 and TRBJ2-3, with TRBD2 matching 12 bases. The CDR3 length is 18 residues. With 6 bases clipped from V and 0 bases from J, the junction kept 10 bases outside the gene matches. The germline CDR1 and CDR2 sequences are SGHAT and FQNNGV. The CDR3, as DNA: TGTGCCAGCAGACGGACTAGCGGGGACCTTACTAGCACAGATACGCAGTATTTT. This encodes CASRRTSGDLTSTDTQYF.

CDR3 sequence: CASRLKQRERNEQYF. The CDR3 DNA reads TGTGCCAGTAGGCTGAAACAGCGGGAGCGTAACGAGCAGTACTTC. The rearrangement joins TRBV11-2 to TRBJ2-7; 8 positions match TRBD2. The V segment lost 9 bases and the J segment 5 bases; nucleotides outside the gene matches: 15. The CDR3 loop spans 15 amino acids. Germline-derived CDR1 and CDR2 are SGHAT and FQNNGV.